The sequence of this TCR beta chain was determined in a study of vaccination effects on CD4 cells after COVID-19. This clone was seen only a few times. What it recognizes is unknown. Culture lasted about ten days before CD4+ T cell isolation. Only in-frame clones appear in the TCRdb table, and some are missing; sequencing was by immunoSEQ multiplex PCR. Seen here are approximately 30,000 clones, 60% to 80% observed once, and the top ten hold 8% to 10%. The CDR3 is made up of 12 amino acids. The V end lost 7 bases, the J end lost 7 bases, and 13 bases lay between the germline ends. Germline CDR1 MNHEY, CDR2 SVGAGI.

The sequenced sample was CD4+ T cells from PBMCs cultured without peptide, obtained before COVID-19 vaccination. V usage is TRBV6-5 and J usage is TRBJ1-1; unclear D gene. The clonotype was recovered from a human donor who received a COVID-19 vaccine. CDR3 DNA sequence: TGTGCCAGCACCCTAGGACTGCTTGAAGCTTTCTTT. Translating it yields CASTLGLLEAFF.